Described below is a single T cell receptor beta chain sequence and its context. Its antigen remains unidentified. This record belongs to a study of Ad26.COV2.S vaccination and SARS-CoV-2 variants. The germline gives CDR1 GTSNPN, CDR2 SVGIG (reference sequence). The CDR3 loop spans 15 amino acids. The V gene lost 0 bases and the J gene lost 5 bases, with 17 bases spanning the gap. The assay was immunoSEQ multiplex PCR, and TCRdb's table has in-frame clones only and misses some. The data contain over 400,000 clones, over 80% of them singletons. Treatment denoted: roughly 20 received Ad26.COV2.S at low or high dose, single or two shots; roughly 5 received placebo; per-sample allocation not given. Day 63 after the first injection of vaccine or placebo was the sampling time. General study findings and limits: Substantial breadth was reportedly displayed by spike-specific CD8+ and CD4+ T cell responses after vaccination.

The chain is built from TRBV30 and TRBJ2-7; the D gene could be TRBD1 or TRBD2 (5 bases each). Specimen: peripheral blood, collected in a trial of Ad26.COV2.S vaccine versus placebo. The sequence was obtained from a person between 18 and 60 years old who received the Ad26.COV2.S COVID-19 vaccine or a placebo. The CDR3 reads CAWSVAAGRSHEQYF. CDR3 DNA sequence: TGTGCCTGGAGTGTAGCGGCAGGGAGATCCCACGAGCAGTACTTC.